This TCR beta chain came from a study of CD8+ T cells in alopecia areata. Study-level background: Tofacitinib treatment spanned 6 to 18 months, with 6 months off drug afterward.

Trimming stripped 4 bases from V and 9 bases from J, with 7 bases between. The CDR3 contains 11 residues. The germline gives CDR1 SGHAT, CDR2 FQNNGV. In each case, RNA was isolated and then reverse transcribed into cDNA as the sequencing template. Some clones are missing from TCRdb's copy, which holds only in-frame ones; the method was immunoSEQ multiplex PCR. In the table there are some 120,000 clones, approximately 53% of which are singletons. This clone was found a few times. The sequenced sample was CD4+ T cells sorted from blood, obtained at week 0. The chain recombines TRBV11-2 with TRBJ2-1; no firm D call. This receptor was obtained from a human donor with alopecia areata. CDR3 in amino acids: CASSSDREQFF. In DNA, the CDR3 is TGTGCCAGCAGCTCAGACCGTGAGCAGTTCTTC.